One sample yielded the 26 T cell receptor beta chains listed below, sequenced in a study of blood T cell repertoires in COVID-19. The assay was immunoSEQ multiplex PCR, and TCRdb's table has in-frame clones only and misses some. The sample lists roughly 8,200 clones, about 81% occurring once. The sequenced material came from peripheral blood. The receptor source for this set is a human donor with active COVID-19. The donor label of this sample is uncertain.

The chain combines TRBV5-4 with TRBJ1-2; 9 nucleotides agree with TRBD1. The CDR3 runs 14 residues. Trimming cost V 2 bases and J 6 bases; bases outside gene matches: 5. Germline CDR1 reads SGHNT; CDR2 reads YYREEE (reference sequence). This CDR3 reads CASSFARTGDGYTF. CDR3 nucleotide sequence: TGTGCCAGCAGCTTCGCCCGGACAGGGGATGGCTACACCTTC.

The chain joins TRBV4-2 to TRBJ2-7; no reliable D call. Trimming took 1 base from V and 2 from J, leaving 3 bases between them. In germline, CDR1 is LGHNA, CDR2 YNFKEQ. The CDR3 length is 12 residues. The CDR3 protein is CASSQVAYEQYF. The CDR3 DNA follows: TGTGCCAGCAGCCAAGTAGCCTACGAGCAGTACTTC.

The chain links TRBV19 to TRBJ1-5, with D uncertain. The V gene's germline CDR1 is LNHDA and CDR2 SQIVND (reference sequence). Between the trimmed V and J ends, which lost 6 bases and 4 bases, there was a span of 16 bases. The CDR3 is 15 residues long. The CDR3 DNA reads TGTGCCAGTAGGTTGGGCAGCTACCCTAATCAGCCCCAGCATTTT. The encoded protein is CASRLGSYPNQPQHF.

The rearrangement joins TRBV9 to TRBJ2-3; 9 bases align to TRBD2. With 3 bases clipped from V and 2 bases from J, the junction kept 4 bases outside the gene matches. This CDR3 region has 15 residues. CDR1 is SGDLS, CDR2 YYNGEE, per germline. CDR3 coding DNA: TGTGCCAGCAGCGAGGGACTAGCCCTCACAGATACGCAGTATTTT. Protein: CASSEGLALTDTQYF. Supplemented by reference TRBV9 and TRBJ2-3, the full variable domain reads DSGVTQTPKHLITATGQRVTLRCSPRSGDLSVYWYQQSLDQGLQFLIQYYNGEERAKGNILERFSAQQFPDLHSELNLSSLELGDSALYFCASSEGLALTDTQYFGPGTRLTVL.

The genes are TRBV24-1 and TRBJ1-2, with D possibly matching TRBD1 (5 bases). Germline CDR1 is KGHDR and CDR2 is SFDVKD. The CDR3 is made up of 14 amino acids. The V gene lost 1 base and the J gene lost 4 bases, with 9 bases spanning the gap. The CDR3 region is CATSDLGVSYGYTF. The CDR3 nucleotides read TGTGCCACCAGTGATTTAGGGGTCAGCTATGGCTACACCTTC.

The chain has TRBV7-9 and TRBJ1-4, with 8 bases aligning to TRBD1. CDR1 SEHNR and CDR2 FQNEAQ come from the germline V gene (reference sequence). Losses at the gene ends were 3 bases for V and 8 bases for J; bases not matched to a gene: 5. The CDR3 totals 14 residues. For the CDR3, the DNA is TGTGCCAGCAGCTTCGGACAGGGCAGAGAAAAACTGTTTTTT. This sequence encodes CASSFGQGREKLFF.

The chain couples TRBV10-1 to TRBJ2-2; possibly TRBD1 for D (6 bases). V gave up 10 bases and J gave up 1 base, with 19 bases separating them. Germline CDR1 WNHNN, CDR2 SYGVQD (reference sequence). The CDR3 is 16 residues long. The CDR3 region has the DNA TGCGCCAACAAAGGGGGACGGAGGATGAACACCGGGGAGCTGTTTTTT. This encodes CANKGGRRMNTGELFF.

V gene TRBV6-5 combines with J gene TRBJ2-3, with 7 nucleotides matching TRBD2. With V trimmed by 6 bases and J by 0 bases, 6 bases remained unmatched. The CDR3 totals 15 residues. Germline assignment: CDR1 MNHEY and CDR2 SVGAGI. In DNA form, the CDR3 reads TGTGCCAGCAGGCGGACTAGATCTAGCACAGATACGCAGTATTTT. Residues: CASRRTRSSTDTQYF.

This rearrangement joins TRBV6-2 or TRBV6-3 to TRBJ2-7; TRBD2 agrees at 7 bases. The germline gives CDR1 MNHEY, CDR2 SVGEGT. Trimming at V came to 2 bases and at J to 2 bases, leaving 3 bases not matched to a gene. The length of the CDR3 is 14 residues. CDR3 amino acids: CASSYGLAAYEQYF. The CDR3 region has the DNA TGTGCCAGCAGTTACGGCCTAGCGGCCTACGAGCAGTACTTC.

This rearrangement joins TRBV6-5 to TRBJ1-1, with D maybe TRBD1 (6 bases). The germline V and J ends were trimmed by 5 bases and 10 bases, with 17 bases remaining between them. Germline loops: CDR1 MNHEY, CDR2 SVGAGI. This CDR3 contains 13 residues. For the CDR3, the DNA is TGTGCCAGCAGTCCCGGACGATCACAGGGAGCTTTCTTT. It specifies CASSPGRSQGAFF.

This clone was seen once. CDR3 amino acids: CASTITSRRNSNQPQHF. DNA of the CDR3: TGTGCCAGTACCATAACTAGTCGGCGAAATAGCAATCAGCCCCAGCATTTT. This chain uses TRBV19 with TRBJ1-5, with D hard to call. In germline, CDR1 is LNHDA, CDR2 SQIVND (reference sequence). The CDR3 covers 17 residues. The germline V and J ends were trimmed by 7 bases and 0 bases, with 19 bases remaining between them. Full variable domain (outside the CDR3, taken from reference TRBV19 and TRBJ1-5): DGGITQSPKYLFRKEGQNVTLSCEQNLNHDAMYWYRQDPGQGLRLIYYSQIVNDFQKGDIAEGYSVSREKKESFPLTVTSAQKNPTAFYLCASTITSRRNSNQPQHFGDGTRLSIL.

V is TRBV30 and J is TRBJ2-3, with 15 bases that match TRBD2. The V and J ends lost 8 bases and 5 bases, in that order; junction bases with no gene match: 11. CDR3 length: 16 amino acids. Germline CDR1 GTSNPN, CDR2 SVGIG (reference sequence). This CDR3 reads CARGQGLAGGGDTQYF. CDR3 sequence (DNA): TGTGCCCGAGGTCAGGGACTAGCGGGAGGTGGAGATACGCAGTATTTT.

The chain recombines TRBV7-2 with TRBJ2-3, with TRBD2 matching over 8 bases. The CDR3 extends over 16 amino acids. Germline CDR1 is SGHTA and CDR2 is FQGNSA. Trimming at V came to 5 bases and at J to 2 bases, leaving 9 bases not matched to a gene. CDR3 in amino acids: CASSLGVAGITDTQYF. In DNA form, the CDR3 reads TGTGCCAGCAGCCTCGGGGTAGCGGGGATCACAGATACGCAGTATTTT. Full variable domain (missing parts from reference TRBV7-2 and TRBJ2-3): GAGVSQSPSNKVTEKGKDVELRCDPISGHTALYWYRQSLGQGLEFLIYFQGNSAPDKSGLPSDRFSAERTGGSVSTLTIQRTQQEDSAVYLCASSLGVAGITDTQYFGPGTRLTVL.

The chain has TRBV13 and TRBJ1-5, with a tentative D call TRBD1 (6 bases). Trimming pared 5 bases from V and 7 bases from J, leaving 18 bases between. The CDR3 length is 15 residues. Per the germline V gene, CDR1 is PRHDT and CDR2 is FYEKMQ (reference sequence). The CDR3 region is CASSVRLQGLQPQHF. Here the CDR3 DNA reads TGTGCCAGCAGCGTCCGATTACAGGGATTGCAGCCCCAGCATTTT.

The CDR3 here is CASSQASSGVGEQYF. The CDR3 region has the DNA TGTGCCAGCAGCCAAGCCTCATCGGGAGTTGGCGAGCAGTACTTC. The chain employs TRBV11-1 and TRBJ2-7, with a weak D call TRBD2 (6 bases). CDR3 length equals 15 residues. Germline V gives CDR1 SGHAT, CDR2 FQDESV (reference sequence). Deletions cut 5 bases from V and 6 bases from J, with 20 bases between.

This clone was observed a single time. This sequence joins TRBV24-1 and TRBJ2-2; D may be TRBD2 (6 bases). Germline V gene data show CDR1 as KGHDR and CDR2 as SFDVKD. The CDR3 spans 13 residues. The CDR3 sequence is CASGGTNTGELFF. The CDR3 DNA sequence: TGTGCTTCTGGGGGGACCAACACCGGGGAGCTGTTTTTT.

V usage is TRBV21-1 and J usage is TRBJ1-1; the table's D call, TRBD1, has no DNA check behind it. TRBV21-1 is noted as a pseudogene. The CDR3 spans 13 residues. The CDR3 here is CASSKQGNTEAFF. Written as DNA, the CDR3 is TGTGCCAGCAGCAAACAGGGGAACACTGAAGCTTTCTTT.

V and J are TRBV19 and TRBJ1-2, with no clear D. Germline V gene data show CDR1 as LNHDA and CDR2 as SQIVND (reference sequence). The CDR3 runs 13 residues. Trimming removed 2 bases from V and 3 bases from J, with 7 bases in between. CDR3 amino acids: CASSISTDYGYTF. In nucleotides, the CDR3 is TGTGCCAGTAGTATAAGTACAGACTATGGCTACACCTTC.

The chain links TRBV7-2 to TRBJ2-2; D perhaps matches TRBD2 (5 bases). The germline V and J ends were trimmed by 5 bases and 7 bases, with 17 bases remaining between them. Germline values: CDR1 SGHTA, CDR2 FQGNSA. This CDR3 spans 15 amino acids. CDR3 nucleotide sequence: TGTGCCAGCAGCCCCTATCGGGAATCAGGCGGGGAGCTGTTTTTT. Translation gives CASSPYRESGGELFF.

This rearrangement joins TRBV10-3 to TRBJ2-7, with 7 bases matching TRBD2. The germline CDR1 and CDR2 sequences are ENHRY and SYGVKD. V lost 0 bases, J lost 2 bases, and 7 bases stayed unmatched. CDR3 length: 16 amino acids. The CDR3 DNA follows: TGTGCCATCAGTGAGTCCTATCCTAGCGGCACCTACGAGCAGTACTTC. This codes for CAISESYPSGTYEQYF.

The chain links TRBV19 to TRBJ1-1, with a possible D match to TRBD1 (5 bases). This CDR3 contains 15 residues. CDR1 and CDR2 (germline): LNHDA, SQIVND (reference sequence). V was shortened by 5 bases and J by 0 bases, with 13 bases between the two germline ends. For the CDR3, the DNA is TGTGCCAGTAGTCCCGGTGGGGGGATGAACACTGAAGCTTTCTTT. Protein sequence: CASSPGGGMNTEAFF.

The V gene is TRBV19, the J gene TRBJ2-2; maybe TRBD1 (6 bases). CDR1 and CDR2 from the germline V gene are LNHDA and SQIVND (reference sequence). V was cut by 5 bases and J by 4 bases, with 17 bases left in between. CDR3 size: 16 residues. The CDR3 DNA follows: TGTGCCAGTAGTCTCAGACAGGTGACGGGCACCGGGGAGCTGTTTTTT. This sequence encodes CASSLRQVTGTGELFF. The full variable domain, completed using reference TRBV19 and TRBJ2-2, is DGGITQSPKYLFRKEGQNVTLSCEQNLNHDAMYWYRQDPGQGLRLIYYSQIVNDFQKGDIAEGYSVSREKKESFPLTVTSAQKNPTAFYLCASSLRQVTGTGELFFGEGSRLTVL.

The chain combines TRBV7-3 with TRBJ2-1; the match to TRBD2 covers 7 bases. CDR1 and CDR2 (germline): SGHTA, FQGTGA. This CDR3 comprises 19 residues. J gave up 10 bases and V 3 bases, and 24 bases lay outside the gene matches. In nucleotides, the CDR3 is TGTGCCAGCAGCTTGGGGAGGGGCCACTGGCGGGAGCGGGACGTAGAGCAGTTCTTC. The encoded protein is CASSLGRGHWRERDVEQFF. Full variable domain (remainder filled in from reference TRBV7-3 and TRBJ2-1): GAGVSQTPSNKVTEKGKYVELRCDPISGHTALYWYRQSLGQGPEFLIYFQGTGAADDSGLPNDRFFAVRPEGSVSTLKIQRTERGDSAVYLCASSLGRGHWRERDVEQFFGPGTRLTVL.

CDR3 residues: CASSLTGLRSTDTQYF. The CDR3 DNA reads as TGTGCCAGCAGCTTGACAGGTCTCCGAAGCACAGATACGCAGTATTTT. The rearrangement joins TRBV14 to TRBJ2-3, with a weak D call TRBD1 (6 bases). V dropped 5 bases and J dropped 0 bases, with 15 bases sitting between them. Germline V CDR1 and CDR2: SGHDN, FVKESK. The CDR3 contains 16 residues.

The chain couples TRBV4-1 to TRBJ2-7; 13 positions match TRBD2. V shed 1 base and J 4 bases; nucleotides not matched to a gene: 13. This CDR3 comprises 19 residues. Per germline, CDR1 MGHRA and CDR2 YSYEKL. The CDR3 DNA sequence: TGCGCCAGCAGCCAAGGCCGAGTACTAGCGGGAGGGCCCTTGTACGAGCAGTACTTC. Translating gives CASSQGRVLAGGPLYEQYF.

The chain uses TRBV27 and TRBJ1-5, with 7 bases identical to TRBD1. From germline, CDR1 is MNHEY and CDR2 SMNVEV (reference sequence). CDR3 size: 14 residues. V dropped 6 bases and J dropped 0; count of bases not matched to a gene: 2. CDR3 amino acids: CASRNRGSNQPQHF. The CDR3 DNA reads as TGTGCCAGCAGGAACAGGGGTAGCAATCAGCCCCAGCATTTT.